Reported below is one T cell receptor (beta chain). This specimen comes from a study of shared clonotypes between healthy human individuals. Sequencing was performed with immunoSEQ multiplex PCR; in TCRdb, only in-frame clones are kept and a portion is missing. This sample yields around 480,000 clones, of which over 60% are seen a single time; under 15% belongs to the top ten. The CDR3 runs to 13 residues. From germline, CDR1 is SNHLY and CDR2 FYNNEI. Losses at the gene ends were 8 bases for V and 6 bases for J; bases not matched to a gene: 5. Donors comprised only Caucasian adults living in Nashville, Tennessee.

This receptor was taken from a woman between 35 and 50 years old in good health. Some clones in this sample may be carry-over from other donors' samples. The chain links TRBV2 to TRBJ1-4; TRBD1 agrees at 8 bases. The specimen was PBMCs. CDR3 sequence (DNA): TGTGCCAGCTCGGACAGGGATTATGAAAAACTGTTTTTT. Translating gives CASSDRDYEKLFF. Full variable domain (outside the CDR3, taken from reference TRBV2 and TRBJ1-4): EPEVTQTPSHQVTQMGQEVILRCVPISNHLYFYWYRQILGQKVEFLVSFYNNEISEKSEIFDDQFSVERPDGSNFTLKIRSTKLEDSAMYFCASSDRDYEKLFFGSGTQLSVL.